These 23 T cell receptor beta chains share one sample of origin, sequenced in a study of shared T cell receptors in the human thymus. Libraries were prepared by immunoSEQ multiplex PCR; TCRdb keeps only in-frame clonotypes and omits some of them. The table has more than 550,000 clones, 70% to 90% seen once. The data also belong to a second study, concerning human thymus T cells.

Sequenced input: thymocytes. The receptors were gathered from a girl under three years old with a congenital heart defect.

The chain has TRBV30 and TRBJ2-2, with 9 bases identical to TRBD2. CDR1 and CDR2 from the germline V gene are GTSNPN and SVGIG (reference sequence). This CDR3 is built from 19 residues. Trimming took 0 bases from V and 2 from J; bases not matched to a gene: 13. CDR3 protein: CAWSVPPAGAGGNTGELFF. CDR3 bases: TGTGCCTGGAGTGTACCCCCAGCTGGAGCGGGGGGAAACACCGGGGAGCTGTTTTTT.

CDR3 DNA: TGTGCCAGCAGCACAAGTGGGGCAGGGTTACATGAGCAGTTCTTC. It codes for CASSTSGAGLHEQFF. This chain joins TRBV9 and TRBJ2-1; D is possibly TRBD1 (5 bases). Trimming took off 4 bases at V and 8 bases at J, with 19 bases between the two ends. The CDR3 consists of 15 residues. Germline-derived CDR1 and CDR2 are SGDLS and YYNGEE.

This clone appeared a few times. The genes are TRBV7-9 and TRBJ1-6; the D gene is possibly TRBD1 (6 bases). Germline values: CDR1 SEHNR, CDR2 FQNEAQ (reference sequence). The CDR3 is 16 residues long. Trimming removed 3 bases at V and 11 bases at J, with 20 bases between. The CDR3 loop is CASSFTLPGQGAPLHF. DNA for the CDR3: TGTGCCAGCAGCTTCACGCTTCCGGGACAAGGGGCACCCCTCCACTTT.

The chain links TRBV7-6 to TRBJ1-3; 10 positions agree with TRBD1. Per germline, CDR1 SGHVS and CDR2 FNYEAQ. The CDR3 is made up of 18 amino acids. V lost 4 bases, J lost 5 bases, and 14 bases stayed unmatched. DNA of the CDR3: TGTGCCAGCAGCTCCAGCCTCGAACCGGGACAGGGGCGAAACACCATATATTTT. As protein: CASSSSLEPGQGRNTIYF.

The chain is built from TRBV7-6 and TRBJ1-2, with D tentatively TRBD1 (6 bases). This CDR3 comprises 13 residues. Per the germline V gene, CDR1 is SGHVS and CDR2 is FNYEAQ. Between the trimmed V and J ends, which lost 3 bases and 6 bases, there was a span of 11 bases. In DNA, the CDR3 is TGTGCCAGCAGCTTGGGGACAAACCATGGCTACACCTTC. As protein: CASSLGTNHGYTF.

The chain combines TRBV11-1 with TRBJ1-1, with D perhaps TRBD1 (6 bases). V shed 8 bases and J shed 4 bases, with 14 bases lying between them. From germline, CDR1 is SGHAT and CDR2 FQDESV (reference sequence). The CDR3 extends over 13 amino acids. In nucleotides, the CDR3 is TGTGCCAGCGGGGCAGGGGCGGGCACTGAAGCTTTCTTT. This sequence encodes CASGAGAGTEAFF.

The V gene is TRBV6-5, the J gene TRBJ2-1; tentative D call: TRBD2 (5 bases). The CDR3 has 15 residues. With 7 bases removed from V and 2 bases from J, the gap between germline ends came to 15 bases. Germline V gene sequence: CDR1 MNHEY, CDR2 SVGAGI. This CDR3 is CASTNAGPPYNEQFF. CDR3 DNA: TGTGCCAGCACCAACGCGGGCCCCCCCTACAATGAGCAGTTCTTC.

The chain has TRBV6-5 and TRBJ2-1, with TRBD2 as a possible D gene (7 bases). The CDR3 sequence is 15 residues long. V was cut by 1 base and J by 6 bases, with 13 bases left in between. The V gene's germline CDR1 is MNHEY and CDR2 SVGAGI. The CDR3 here is CASSYCTGRGNEQFF. As DNA, the CDR3 is TGTGCCAGCAGTTACTGTACAGGGAGGGGCAATGAGCAGTTCTTC.

The chain links TRBV25-1 to TRBJ1-2; no reliable D call. The CDR3 is 13 residues long. Germline CDR1 is MGHDK and CDR2 is SYGVNS. V was cut by 5 bases and J by 5 bases, with 12 bases left in between. The CDR3 nucleotides are TGTGCCAGCAGTTATTTCCCCAGATATGGCTACACCTTC. As protein: CASSYFPRYGYTF.

V is TRBV7-9 and J is TRBJ1-6; D is undetermined. V was pared by 0 bases and J by 4 bases, with 10 bases between. Per the germline V gene, CDR1 is SEHNR and CDR2 is FQNEAQ (reference sequence). This CDR3 has 16 residues. The CDR3 region has the DNA TGTGCCAGCAGCTTAGCCAATACGGGGTATAATTCACCCCTCCACTTT. This translates into CASSLANTGYNSPLHF.

The V gene is TRBV5-6, the J gene TRBJ2-2, with 7 bases lining up with TRBD1. The germline CDR1 and CDR2 sequences are SGHDT and YYEEEE. The CDR3 sequence is 15 residues long. J lost 0 bases, V lost 4 bases, and 3 bases had no gene match. Here the CDR3 DNA reads TGTGCCAGCAGCCCCGGGACAGCGAACACCGGGGAGCTGTTTTTT. Its protein product is CASSPGTANTGELFF.

The V gene is TRBV29-1, the J gene TRBJ2-3, with D uncertain. This CDR3 comprises 12 residues. The V gene's germline CDR1 is SQVTM and CDR2 ANQGSEA. Trimming removed 4 bases from V and 2 bases from J, with 7 bases in between. CDR3 amino acids: CSVVQLTDTQYF. CDR3 coding DNA: TGCAGCGTTGTACAGCTCACAGATACGCAGTATTTT.

The chain employs TRBV4-3 and TRBJ1-3, with 12 bases aligning to TRBD1. The CDR3 is 19 residues long. The trim removed 3 bases at V and 4 bases at J, leaving 13 bases unmatched. The germline V gene encodes CDR1 LGHNA and CDR2 YSLEER. The CDR3 region has the DNA TGCGCCAGCAGCCATCACCAGCCGGGACAGGGGGCTTCCGGAAACACCATATATTTT. Translation: CASSHHQPGQGASGNTIYF.

The count of this clone is one. V gene TRBV7-8 combines with J gene TRBJ1-1, with D uncertain. Per the germline V gene, CDR1 is SGHVS and CDR2 is FQNEAQ. Trimming cost V 4 bases and J 7 bases, with 10 bases left between them. The CDR3 contains 12 residues. This chain's CDR3 is CASSYWENEAFF. CDR3 nucleotides: TGTGCCAGCAGCTATTGGGAGAATGAAGCTTTCTTT.

The chain has TRBV10-3 and TRBJ2-2; TRBD2 is a possible D gene (5 bases). The length of the CDR3 is 16 residues. Trimming took off 4 bases at V and 7 bases at J, with 19 bases between the two ends. CDR1 and CDR2 (germline): ENHRY, SYGVKD. CDR3 nucleotide sequence: TGTGCCATCAGTGCCGTCCGGGATCCCAAGAACGGGGAGCTGTTTTTT. It yields the protein CAISAVRDPKNGELFF.

This chain links TRBV15 with TRBJ1-1, with 7 bases identical to TRBD1. The CDR3 runs to 14 residues. CDR1 is LNHNV, CDR2 YYDKDF, per germline (reference sequence). With 3 bases clipped from V and 5 bases from J, the junction kept 6 bases outside the gene matches. The DNA of the CDR3 is TGTGCCACCAGCAGGGCCCAGGGGGTGACTGAAGCTTTCTTT. Its protein product is CATSRAQGVTEAFF.

The CDR3 region has the DNA TGCAGCGTTGCGAAGGACAGGGGGCTTGTGAACTATGGCTACACCTTC. As protein: CSVAKDRGLVNYGYTF. The rearrangement joins TRBV29-1 to TRBJ1-2, with 11 bases aligning to TRBD1. This CDR3 comprises 16 residues. In germline, CDR1 is SQVTM, CDR2 ANQGSEA. Trimming at V came to 4 bases and at J to 2 bases, leaving 9 bases not matched to a gene.

CDR3 in DNA: TGTGCCAGCAGTTATACGGATTCGGGACAACCCTACGAGCAGTACTTC. Protein sequence: CASSYTDSGQPYEQYF. The V and J genes are TRBV7-9 and TRBJ2-7; D possibly corresponds to TRBD1 (6 bases). Germline CDR1 reads SEHNR; CDR2 reads FQNEAQ (reference sequence). The CDR3 loop spans 16 amino acids. The V gene lost 6 bases and the J gene lost 2 bases, with 20 bases spanning the gap.

This chain links TRBV27 with TRBJ2-1; the match to TRBD1 covers 7 bases. V dropped 5 bases and J dropped 4; count of bases not matched to a gene: 11. From germline, CDR1 is MNHEY and CDR2 SMNVEV (reference sequence). The CDR3 covers 16 residues. The CDR3 region is CASSGRTGRSYNEQFF. The DNA for the CDR3 is TGTGCCAGCAGTGGACGGACAGGACGCAGTTACAATGAGCAGTTCTTC.

The chain couples TRBV5-4 to TRBJ2-5; D remains unclear. This CDR3 region has 16 residues. V was cut by 2 bases and J by 5 bases, with 19 bases left in between. Looked up from germline, CDR1 is SGHNT and CDR2 is YYREEE (reference sequence). The CDR3 nucleotides read TGTGCCAGCAGCTTCGAGAGGATTGGCAGTCCGGAGACCCAGTACTTC. Protein sequence: CASSFERIGSPETQYF.

The chain combines TRBV9 with TRBJ2-2; D gene unclear. The CDR3 consists of 18 residues. Per germline, CDR1 SGDLS and CDR2 YYNGEE. Trimming shortened V by 0 bases and J by 2 bases, and 17 bases separated the two germline ends. The CDR3 here is CASSVGSNRRFNTGELFF. The CDR3, as DNA: TGTGCCAGCAGCGTAGGCAGTAACAGACGATTCAACACCGGGGAGCTGTTTTTT.

This chain connects TRBV11-2 to TRBJ2-7; 7 positions match TRBD1. The germline gives CDR1 SGHAT, CDR2 FQNNGV. The ends lost 3 bases at V and 0 bases at J; junction bases unmatched: 14. The CDR3 consists of 18 residues. CDR3 DNA: TGTGCCAGCAGCTTTGTCGGGACAGACCAACCCAGCTCCTACGAGCAGTACTTC. Amino acid sequence: CASSFVGTDQPSSYEQYF. The full variable domain, its missing parts supplied by reference TRBV11-2 and TRBJ2-7, is EAGVAQSPRYKIIEKRQSVAFWCNPISGHATLYWYQQILGQGPKLLIQFQNNGVVDDSQLPKDRFSAERLKGVDSTLKIQPAKLEDSAVYLCASSFVGTDQPSSYEQYFGPGTRLTVT.

This chain connects TRBV7-9 to TRBJ2-7; a weak D match, TRBD1 (5 bases). The CDR3 is 17 residues long. Trimming pared 0 bases from V and 3 bases from J, leaving 18 bases between. In germline, CDR1 is SEHNR, CDR2 FQNEAQ (reference sequence). This CDR3 reads CASSLAVLRDRCYEQYF. The DNA of the CDR3 is TGTGCCAGCAGCTTAGCCGTTCTGCGTGACAGATGCTACGAGCAGTACTTC.